This T cell receptor beta chain was documented in a study of blood T cell repertoires in COVID-19. Study details: There were acute and convalescent COVID-19 samples, and they came from the United States, Italy and Spain.

Some clones are missing from TCRdb's copy, which holds only in-frame ones; the method was immunoSEQ multiplex PCR. The data hold about 190,000 clones, with roughly 80% observed a single time. The material sequenced was PBMCs or T cells enriched from blood (not recorded which). This receptor was obtained from a woman aged 30 to 39 who had recovered from COVID-19.

CDR3 sequence: CASSQTFYEQYV. The CDR3 DNA sequence: TGTGCCAGCAGCCAAACTTTCTACGAGCAGTACGTC. This chain links TRBV14 with TRBJ2-7; D is unclear. V was pared by 2 bases and J by 3 bases, with 5 bases between. Germline V CDR1 and CDR2: SGHDN, FVKESK. The CDR3 consists of 12 residues.